A single sample gave rise to the 16 T cell receptor beta chains below, sequenced in a study of shared clonotypes between healthy human individuals (dated by TCRdb to the early 2020s). Library preparation was by the immunoSEQ multiplex PCR assay. Sourced from immuneACCESS, this table was stored by TCRdb with only in-frame sequences that have V and J called. A share of the clones is absent; for the studies checked, an unresolved V gene accounts for under half, and the remainder has no known explanation. This sample comprises over 1.5 million clones, about 98% of them detected only once. The ten largest clones represent about 0.4% of the sample. The material sequenced was naive CD4+ T cells sorted from blood. The sample's cell subset or site label is to be understood as: CD45RA+ positively selected. These receptors were collected from a young man in good health.

This chain uses TRBV7-9 with TRBJ1-2; TRBD1 matches 11 bases. This CDR3 has 17 residues. The trim removed 5 bases at V and 3 bases at J, leaving 11 bases unmatched. Germline V gene data show CDR1 as SEHNR and CDR2 as FQNEAQ (reference sequence). CDR3 sequence reads: CASSTRDRGALYYGYTF. The CDR3 region has the DNA TGTGCCAGCAGCACCCGGGACAGGGGGGCCCTATACTATGGCTACACCTTC.

The chain couples TRBV7-3 to TRBJ2-5; no clear D gene. The germline gives CDR1 SGHTA, CDR2 FQGTGA. Trimming removed 1 base at V and 5 bases at J, with 8 bases between. The CDR3 totals 13 residues. DNA for the CDR3: TGTGCCAGCAGCTTAATCCTAGAGGAGACCCAGTACTTC. Translated, it gives CASSLILEETQYF.

This clone was recorded only once. V usage is TRBV18 and J usage is TRBJ2-7; D uncertain. Germline CDR1 and CDR2: KGHSH and LQKENI. This CDR3 spans 12 amino acids. V gave up 6 bases and J gave up 7 bases, with 13 bases separating them. The chain's CDR3 is CASSEGRVEQYF. The DNA for the CDR3 is TGTGCCAGCTCGGAAGGTCGGGTGGAGCAGTACTTC.

The chain links TRBV6-6 to TRBJ2-2; 7 nucleotides align to TRBD2. This CDR3 has 15 residues. The trim removed 2 bases at V and 6 bases at J, leaving 6 bases unmatched. Germline V gene sequence: CDR1 MNHNY, CDR2 SVGAGI (reference sequence). CDR3 nucleotide sequence: TGTGCCAGCAGTTACCTGGTGGGAGGGGCCGGGGAGCTGTTTTTT. Translated: CASSYLVGGAGELFF.

This chain uses TRBV4-3 with TRBJ2-1; D is ambiguous. The CDR3 sequence is 13 residues long. Germline CDR1 LGHNA, CDR2 YSLEER. V was shortened by 4 bases and J by 2 bases, with 6 bases between the two germline ends. The CDR3 DNA follows: TGCGCCAGCAGCCTTAGAACCTACAATGAGCAGTTCTTC. Translated, it gives CASSLRTYNEQFF.

The chain recombines TRBV5-6 with TRBJ2-1, with D unclear. V was shortened by 0 bases and J by 3 bases, with 7 bases between the two germline ends. CDR1 SGHDT and CDR2 YYEEEE come from the germline V gene. This CDR3 region has 14 residues. CDR3 protein: CASSLGPDYNEQFF. The DNA of the CDR3 is TGTGCCAGCAGCTTGGGCCCAGACTACAATGAGCAGTTCTTC.

The chain employs TRBV10-3 and TRBJ2-2; TRBD2 matches at 10 bases. Trimming cost V 10 bases and J 5 bases; bases outside gene matches: 4. CDR1 is ENHRY and CDR2 is SYGVKD in the germline V gene. The CDR3 covers 13 residues. CDR3 sequence reads: CATGTSETGELFF. The CDR3 DNA reads as TGTGCCACCGGGACTAGCGAAACCGGGGAGCTGTTTTTT.

The genes are TRBV5-8 and TRBJ1-4; no clear D gene. Between the trimmed V and J ends, which lost 0 bases and 4 bases, there was a span of 10 bases. This CDR3 spans 15 amino acids. From germline, CDR1 is SGHTS and CDR2 YDEGEE. The CDR3 coding sequence is TGTGCCAGCAGCTTGGGGGAGACCCGTAATGAAAAACTGTTTTTT. Its protein is CASSLGETRNEKLFF.

V gene TRBV9 combines with J gene TRBJ2-1; a possible D gene is TRBD1 (5 bases). CDR1 and CDR2 (germline): SGDLS, YYNGEE. This CDR3 spans 16 amino acids. Between the trimmed V and J ends, which lost 3 bases and 0 bases, there was a span of 13 bases. The CDR3 reads CASSAKGPSSYNEQFF. The CDR3 DNA reads as TGTGCCAGCAGCGCCAAGGGGCCCAGCTCCTACAATGAGCAGTTCTTC.

With regard to this clone: This CDR3 is also generated by other DNA sequences in the sample. The chain joins TRBV29-1 to TRBJ2-5, with D perhaps matching TRBD1 or TRBD2 (6 bases each). V lost 4 bases and J lost 5, with 11 bases in between. Germline values: CDR1 SQVTM, CDR2 ANQGSEA. CDR3 size: 12 residues. The DNA of the CDR3 is TGCAGCGTTGCGGGGGCGGGGGAGACCCAGTACTTC. Its protein product is CSVAGAGETQYF.

The chain joins TRBV28 to TRBJ2-5; maybe TRBD1 (5 bases). Looked up from germline, CDR1 is MDHEN and CDR2 is SYDVKM. The CDR3 contains 13 residues. V was pared by 8 bases and J by 2 bases, with 12 bases between. Here the CDR3 reads CASAGRQQETQYF. The CDR3 coding sequence is TGTGCCAGCGCCGGTCGACAGCAAGAGACCCAGTACTTC.

This sequence joins TRBV5-6 and TRBJ1-5; TRBD1 agrees at 10 bases. V lost 2 bases to trimming and J lost 7 bases; unmatched junction nucleotides: 6. Looked up from germline, CDR1 is SGHDT and CDR2 is YYEEEE. The CDR3 is made up of 15 amino acids. The CDR3 region has the DNA TGTGCCAGCAGCTTACGGGACAGGGGAGGACAGCCCCAGCATTTT. The encoded protein is CASSLRDRGGQPQHF. Variable domain in full (rest from reference TRBV5-6 and TRBJ1-5): DAGVTQSPTHLIKTRGQQVTLRCSPKSGHDTVSWYQQALGQGPQFIFQYYEEEERQRGNFPDRFSGHQFPNYSSELNVNALLLGDSALYLCASSLRDRGGQPQHFGDGTRLSIL.

The rearrangement uses TRBV7-6 and TRBJ1-2, with D perhaps TRBD1 (6 bases). The CDR3 runs to 15 residues. CDR1 and CDR2 (germline): SGHVS, FNYEAQ. Trimming pared 5 bases from V and 4 bases from J, leaving 17 bases between. The CDR3 loop reads CASSQATGGGYGYTF. The CDR3 region has the DNA TGTGCCAGCAGCCAAGCGACAGGCGGCGGCTATGGCTACACCTTC.

This clone has a single count. V is TRBV7-3 and J is TRBJ2-7; D is possibly TRBD1 (6 bases). The CDR3 loop spans 15 amino acids. The germline V gene has CDR1 SGHTA and CDR2 FQGTGA. V was cut by 1 base and J by 2 bases, with 12 bases left in between. The CDR3 nucleotides are TGTGCCAGCAGCTTAATGCCAGGGGAACCCTACGAGCAGTACTTC. Protein product: CASSLMPGEPYEQYF. The full variable domain, rest sourced from reference TRBV7-3 and TRBJ2-7, is GAGVSQTPSNKVTEKGKYVELRCDPISGHTALYWYRQSLGQGPEFLIYFQGTGAADDSGLPNDRFFAVRPEGSVSTLKIQRTERGDSAVYLCASSLMPGEPYEQYFGPGTRLTVT.

This clone is a singleton in its sample. This chain joins TRBV15 and TRBJ2-7, with D possibly being TRBD2 (6 bases). From germline, CDR1 is LNHNV and CDR2 YYDKDF (reference sequence). The CDR3 is made up of 15 amino acids. V lost 0 bases and J 6 bases, leaving 15 bases between the germline ends. CDR3 in amino acids: CATSRDPVGGSEQYF. The CDR3 DNA sequence: TGTGCCACCAGCAGAGACCCTGTCGGGGGATCCGAGCAGTACTTC.

V usage is TRBV27 and J usage is TRBJ2-1, with D possibly matching TRBD1 (6 bases). CDR1 and CDR2 from the germline V gene are MNHEY and SMNVEV (reference sequence). V lost 5 bases and J lost 4, with 21 bases in between. CDR3 length: 17 residues. In DNA, the CDR3 is TGTGCCAGCAGTCCTTATCTCGAGACAGGTCTGTACAATGAGCAGTTCTTC. It specifies CASSPYLETGLYNEQFF.